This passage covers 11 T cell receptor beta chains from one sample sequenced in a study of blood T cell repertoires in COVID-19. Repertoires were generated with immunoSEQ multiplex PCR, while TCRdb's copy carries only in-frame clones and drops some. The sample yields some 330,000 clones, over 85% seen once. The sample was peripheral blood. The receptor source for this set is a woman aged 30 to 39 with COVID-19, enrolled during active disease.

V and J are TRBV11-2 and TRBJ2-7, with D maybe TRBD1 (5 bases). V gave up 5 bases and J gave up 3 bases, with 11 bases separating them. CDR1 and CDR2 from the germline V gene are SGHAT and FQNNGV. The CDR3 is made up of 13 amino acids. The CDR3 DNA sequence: TGTGCCAGCAGCACACCAGGGCTCTACGAGCAGTACTTC. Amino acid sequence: CASSTPGLYEQYF.

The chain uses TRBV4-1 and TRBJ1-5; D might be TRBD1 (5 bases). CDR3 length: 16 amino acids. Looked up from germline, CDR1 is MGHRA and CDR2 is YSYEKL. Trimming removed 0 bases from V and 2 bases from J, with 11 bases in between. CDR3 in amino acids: CASSQEGGWGNQPQHF. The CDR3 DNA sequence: TGCGCCAGCAGCCAAGAGGGGGGTTGGGGCAATCAGCCCCAGCATTTT.

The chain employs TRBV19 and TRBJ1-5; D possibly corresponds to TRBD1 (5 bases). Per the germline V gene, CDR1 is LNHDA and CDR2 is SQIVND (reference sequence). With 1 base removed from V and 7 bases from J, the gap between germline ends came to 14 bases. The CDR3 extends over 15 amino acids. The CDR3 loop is CASSIGRQGRQPQHF. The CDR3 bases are TGTGCCAGTAGTATAGGTCGGCAGGGTAGACAGCCCCAGCATTTT.

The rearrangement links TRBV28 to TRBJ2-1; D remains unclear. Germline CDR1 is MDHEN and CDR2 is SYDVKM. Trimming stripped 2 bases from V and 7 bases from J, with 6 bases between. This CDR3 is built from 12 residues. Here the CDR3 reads CASSLNLNEQFF. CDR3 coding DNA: TGTGCCAGCAGTTTAAACCTAAATGAGCAGTTCTTC.

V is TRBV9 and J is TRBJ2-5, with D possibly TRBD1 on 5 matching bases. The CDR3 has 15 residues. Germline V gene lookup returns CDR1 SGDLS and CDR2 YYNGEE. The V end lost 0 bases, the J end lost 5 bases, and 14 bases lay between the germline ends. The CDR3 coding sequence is TGTGCCAGCAGCGTAGTGGGTCAGGGTGGTGAGACCCAGTACTTC. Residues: CASSVVGQGGETQYF. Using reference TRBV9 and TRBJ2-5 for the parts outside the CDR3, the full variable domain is DSGVTQTPKHLITATGQRVTLRCSPRSGDLSVYWYQQSLDQGLQFLIQYYNGEERAKGNILERFSAQQFPDLHSELNLSSLELGDSALYFCASSVVGQGGETQYFGPGTRLLVL.

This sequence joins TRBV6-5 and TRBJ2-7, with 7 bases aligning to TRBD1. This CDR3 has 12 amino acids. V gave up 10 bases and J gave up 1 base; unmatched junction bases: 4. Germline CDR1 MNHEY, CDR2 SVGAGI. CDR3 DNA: TGTGCCACCCCCAGGGGGTCCTACGAGCAGTACGTC. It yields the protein CATPRGSYEQYV.

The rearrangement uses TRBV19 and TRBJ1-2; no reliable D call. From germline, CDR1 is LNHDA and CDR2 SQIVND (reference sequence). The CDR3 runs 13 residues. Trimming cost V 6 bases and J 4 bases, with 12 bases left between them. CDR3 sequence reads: CASRRTEVYGYTF. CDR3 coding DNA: TGTGCCAGTAGGAGGACGGAGGTCTATGGCTACACCTTC.

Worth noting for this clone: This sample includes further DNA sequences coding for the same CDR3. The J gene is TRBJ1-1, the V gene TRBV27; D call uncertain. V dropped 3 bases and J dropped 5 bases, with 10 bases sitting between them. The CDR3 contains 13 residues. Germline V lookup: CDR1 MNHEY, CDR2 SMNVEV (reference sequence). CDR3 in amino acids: CASSFGRGTEAFF. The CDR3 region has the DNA TGTGCCAGCAGTTTTGGCAGAGGGACTGAAGCTTTCTTT.

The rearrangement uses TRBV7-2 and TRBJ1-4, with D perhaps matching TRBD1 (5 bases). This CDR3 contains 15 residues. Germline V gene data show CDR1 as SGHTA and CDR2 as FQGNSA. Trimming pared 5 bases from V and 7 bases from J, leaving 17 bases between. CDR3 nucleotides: TGTGCCAGCAGCCGGGTACCGGGACTAAGTGAAAAACTGTTTTTT. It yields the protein CASSRVPGLSEKLFF.

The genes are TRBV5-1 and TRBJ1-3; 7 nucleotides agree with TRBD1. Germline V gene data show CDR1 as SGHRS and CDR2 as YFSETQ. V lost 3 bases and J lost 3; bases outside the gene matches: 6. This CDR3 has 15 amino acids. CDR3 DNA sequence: TGCGCCAGCAGCTCCGGGACAGCCTTTGGAAACACCATATATTTT. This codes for CASSSGTAFGNTIYF.

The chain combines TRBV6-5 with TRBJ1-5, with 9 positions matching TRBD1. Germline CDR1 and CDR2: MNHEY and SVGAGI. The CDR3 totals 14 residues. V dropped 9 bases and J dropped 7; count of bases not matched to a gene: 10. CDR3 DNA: TGTGCCAGTACCCCGGGACAGGGTATCCAGCCCCAGCATTTT. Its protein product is CASTPGQGIQPQHF.